This T cell receptor (beta chain) came from a study of blood T cell repertoires in COVID-19. Across the whole study: T cells, B-cell-depleted T cells, or PBMCs supplied cDNA or gDNA.

Generated by immunoSEQ multiplex PCR, the TCRdb table keeps only in-frame clones and is missing some. This sample has roughly 250,000 clones; approximately 89% occur once, and the top ten carry more than 0.95%. The CDR3 extends over 17 amino acids. The V end was cut by 4 bases, the J end by 2 bases, with 18 bases between. Germline V gene sequence: CDR1 MNHEY, CDR2 SMNVEV (reference sequence). The J gene is TRBJ1-3, the V gene TRBV27, with D possibly TRBD1 on 5 matching bases. The sequenced sample was PBMCs or T cells enriched from blood (not recorded which). The clonotype comes from a middle-aged woman with acute COVID-19. The DNA for the CDR3 is TGTGCCAGCAGTTCCAAGGACGGGGACTCCACTGGAAACACCATATATTTT. It codes for CASSSKDGDSTGNTIYF.